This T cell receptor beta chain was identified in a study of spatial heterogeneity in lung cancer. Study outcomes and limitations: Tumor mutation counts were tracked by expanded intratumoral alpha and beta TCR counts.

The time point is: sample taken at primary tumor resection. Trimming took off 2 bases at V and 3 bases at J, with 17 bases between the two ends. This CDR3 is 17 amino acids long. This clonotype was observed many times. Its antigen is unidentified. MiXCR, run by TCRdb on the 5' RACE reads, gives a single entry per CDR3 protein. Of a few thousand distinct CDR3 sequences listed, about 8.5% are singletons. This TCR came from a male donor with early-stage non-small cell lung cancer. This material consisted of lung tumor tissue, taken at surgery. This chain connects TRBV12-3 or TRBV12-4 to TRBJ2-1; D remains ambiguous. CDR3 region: CASSLIVLGLYYNEQFF. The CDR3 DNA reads TGTGCCAGCAGTTTAATTGTTCTCGGGCTTTACTACAATGAGCAGTTCTTC.